This entry lists 14 T cell receptor beta chains sequenced from one sample in a study of response to subunit inactivated influenza vaccine. TCRdb analysed the RT-PCR reads with MiXCR anew, one entry per CDR3 protein. The sample lists about 780,000 distinct CDR3 sequences, approximately 17% occurring once. The source was PBMCs from blood, collected around 5 days after vaccination. The receptors shown here come from a man between 45 and 60 years old who received an inactivated influenza vaccine.

This clonotype turned up a few times. The rearrangement uses TRBV7-9 and TRBJ2-7; the D gene is possibly TRBD1 (5 bases). This CDR3 contains 14 residues. The V and J ends lost 1 base and 5 bases respectively, with 12 bases between them. Germline V lookup: CDR1 SEHNR, CDR2 FQNEAQ (reference sequence). The CDR3 DNA is TGTGCCAGCAGCTTAGTGGTCAGGGAAAACGAGCAGTACTTC. Protein sequence: CASSLVVRENEQYF. Full variable domain (missing parts from reference TRBV7-9 and TRBJ2-7): DTGVSQNPRHKITKRGQNVTFRCDPISEHNRLYWYRQTLGQGPEFLTYFQNEAQLEKSRLLSDRFSAERPKGSFSTLEIQRTEQGDSAMYLCASSLVVRENEQYFGPGTRLTVT.

The V and J genes are TRBV11-2 and TRBJ2-7, with D perhaps TRBD1 (6 bases). V dropped 5 bases and J dropped 2 bases, with 13 bases sitting between them. The CDR3 is 14 residues long. Germline V gene data show CDR1 as SGHAT and CDR2 as FQNNGV. The CDR3 here is CASSHGTSTYEQYF. DNA for the CDR3: TGTGCCAGCAGCCACGGGACATCAACCTACGAGCAGTACTTC.

This clonotype was recorded a few times. V is TRBV20-1 and J is TRBJ2-1, with D uncertain. This CDR3 has 15 residues. V was shortened by 0 bases and J by 1 base, with 10 bases between the two germline ends. In germline, CDR1 is DFQATT, CDR2 SNEGSKA (reference sequence). CDR3 sequence (DNA): TGCAGTGCTAGAGATTCGACGAAGTCCTACAATGAGCAGTTCTTC. Its translation is CSARDSTKSYNEQFF.

This chain uses TRBV7-9 with TRBJ2-5; a weak D match, TRBD1 (5 bases). This CDR3 comprises 15 residues. Trimming cost V 2 bases and J 2 bases, with 12 bases left between them. CDR1 is SEHNR and CDR2 is FQNEAQ in the germline V gene (reference sequence). The CDR3 sequence is CASSLLGNRQETQYF. CDR3 DNA sequence: TGTGCCAGCAGCTTATTAGGGAACAGGCAAGAGACCCAGTACTTC.

This clonotype was picked up many times. The chain has TRBV20-1 and TRBJ2-7, with a weak D call TRBD2 (6 bases). There are 11 residues in the CDR3. V lost 3 bases, J lost 4 bases, and 7 bases lay in between. From germline, CDR1 is DFQATT and CDR2 SNEGSKA (reference sequence). As DNA, the CDR3 is TGCAGTGCTAGTGCGGGGTACGAGCAGTACTTC. Translating it yields CSASAGYEQYF.

The chain employs TRBV5-5 and TRBJ2-7; D uncertain. CDR3 length: 13 amino acids. The germline V gene has CDR1 SGHKS and CDR2 YYEKEE (reference sequence). The V and J ends lost 0 bases and 7 bases respectively, with 11 bases between them. CDR3 region: CASSLDHLWEQYF. As DNA, the CDR3 is TGTGCCAGCAGCTTGGACCACCTTTGGGAGCAGTACTTC.

This clonotype was counted a few times. J is TRBJ1-5 and V is TRBV7-2, with D possibly matching TRBD1 (6 bases). Trimming removed 5 bases at V and 6 bases at J, with 17 bases between. The CDR3 covers 15 residues. Germline V lookup: CDR1 SGHTA, CDR2 FQGNSA. The CDR3 DNA is TGTGCCAGCAGCGACAGGAGCCCGGGGGTTCAGCCCCAGCATTTT. This translates into CASSDRSPGVQPQHF.

CDR3 region: CAIRTGTSGRGGQYF. Written as DNA, the CDR3 is TGTGCCATCAGAACGGGGACTAGCGGTCGAGGAGGGCAGTACTTC. The chain joins TRBV10-3 to TRBJ2-7; 11 bases agree with TRBD2. CDR1 is ENHRY, CDR2 SYGVKD, per germline. V lost 6 bases and J lost 9; bases outside the gene matches: 13. The CDR3 spans 15 residues.

This clonotype was counted between two and nine times. This chain joins TRBV5-6 and TRBJ1-1; no firm D call. This CDR3 contains 11 residues. Trimming removed 2 bases at V and 7 bases at J, with 6 bases between. Germline loops: CDR1 SGHDT, CDR2 YYEEEE. The CDR3 DNA is TGTGCCAGCAGCTTTAGGAATGAAGCTTTCTTT. Protein sequence: CASSFRNEAFF.

V usage is TRBV3-1 and J usage is TRBJ1-1; D might be TRBD1 (6 bases). This CDR3 is 15 amino acids long. In germline, CDR1 is LGHDT, CDR2 YNNKEL (reference sequence). V was clipped by 4 bases and J by 5 bases, with 17 bases between them. The CDR3 sequence: CASSLRQALRTEAFF. DNA for the CDR3: TGTGCCAGCAGCCTCCGACAGGCGCTGAGGACTGAAGCTTTCTTT.

The rearrangement uses TRBV28 and TRBJ2-1; D not certain. Germline V gene data show CDR1 as MDHEN and CDR2 as SYDVKM. V was clipped by 5 bases and J by 4 bases, with 9 bases between them. This CDR3 is 13 amino acids long. The CDR3 here is CASSTWDYNEQFF. CDR3 in DNA: TGTGCCAGCAGTACTTGGGATTACAATGAGCAGTTCTTC.

This clonotype was detected only a few times. The V gene is TRBV4-3, the J gene TRBJ2-7; 7 bases match TRBD1. V dropped 1 base and J dropped 7; count of bases not matched to a gene: 7. This CDR3 has 14 amino acids. Germline V gives CDR1 LGHNA, CDR2 YSLEER. CDR3 bases: TGCGCCAGCAGCCAAGGAACAGGGGTGAGGGAGCAGTACTTC. Its translation is CASSQGTGVREQYF.

This clonotype was counted a few times. The gene calls are TRBV28 and TRBJ2-1; no reliable D call. The CDR3 has 18 residues. The germline V gene encodes CDR1 MDHEN and CDR2 SYDVKM. V shed 4 bases and J shed 0 bases, with 19 bases lying between them. The DNA for the CDR3 is TGTGCCAGCAGTTCCGACTCCGCCTCTTTGAGCTCCTACAATGAGCAGTTCTTC. This encodes CASSSDSASLSSYNEQFF.

This clonotype appeared a few times. Here the CDR3 reads CASSQPKGTEAFF. The CDR3 DNA follows: TGTGCCAGCAGCCAGCCGAAGGGGACTGAAGCTTTCTTT. J is TRBJ1-1 and V is TRBV3-1; tentative D call: TRBD1 (5 bases). The CDR3 is made up of 13 amino acids. CDR1 and CDR2 from the germline V gene are LGHDT and YNNKEL (reference sequence). V lost 3 bases, J lost 5 bases, and 10 bases lay in between.